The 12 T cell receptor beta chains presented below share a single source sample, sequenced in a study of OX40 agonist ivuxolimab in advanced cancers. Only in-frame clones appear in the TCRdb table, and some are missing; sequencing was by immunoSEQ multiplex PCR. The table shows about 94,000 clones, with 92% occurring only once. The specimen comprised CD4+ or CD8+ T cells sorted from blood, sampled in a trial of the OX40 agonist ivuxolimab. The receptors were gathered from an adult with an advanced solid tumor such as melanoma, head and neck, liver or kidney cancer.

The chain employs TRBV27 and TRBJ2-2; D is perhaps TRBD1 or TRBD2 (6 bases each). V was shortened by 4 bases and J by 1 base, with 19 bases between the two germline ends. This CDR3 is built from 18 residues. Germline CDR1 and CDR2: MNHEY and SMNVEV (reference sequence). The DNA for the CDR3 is TGTGCCAGCAGTTATGATGAAGGGGGGCACCAGAACACCGGGGAGCTGTTTTTT. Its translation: CASSYDEGGHQNTGELFF.

The CDR3 region has the DNA TGCAGCGTTGAAGGGATTGCGGAGGATGAGCAGTTCTTC. It specifies CSVEGIAEDEQFF. The chain combines TRBV29-1 with TRBJ2-1, with a possible D match to TRBD2 (5 bases). The CDR3 length is 13 residues. The V gene lost 1 base and the J gene lost 8 bases, with 12 bases spanning the gap. From germline, CDR1 is SQVTM and CDR2 ANQGSEA.

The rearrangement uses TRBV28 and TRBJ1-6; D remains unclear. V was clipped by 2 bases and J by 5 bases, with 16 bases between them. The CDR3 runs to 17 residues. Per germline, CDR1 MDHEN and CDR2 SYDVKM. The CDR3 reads CASSLRAGRDNNSPLHF. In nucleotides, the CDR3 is TGTGCCAGCAGTTTACGTGCCGGGCGAGACAATAATTCACCCCTCCACTTT.

The CDR3 protein is CASSQDRQGLNQPQHF. The CDR3 nucleotides are TGCGCCAGCAGCCAGGACCGACAGGGGTTGAATCAGCCCCAGCATTTT. The rearrangement uses TRBV4-1 and TRBJ1-5, with 8 bases fitting TRBD1. V was pared by 3 bases and J by 4 bases, with 8 bases of the junction left unmatched. This CDR3 is built from 16 residues. Germline CDR1 reads MGHRA; CDR2 reads YSYEKL.

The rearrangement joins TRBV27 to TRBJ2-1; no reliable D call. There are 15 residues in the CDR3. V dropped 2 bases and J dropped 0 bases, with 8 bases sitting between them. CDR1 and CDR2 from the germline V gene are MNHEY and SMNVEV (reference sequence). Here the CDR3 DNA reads TGTGCCAGCAGTTTAAGCCATAGCTCCTACAATGAGCAGTTCTTC. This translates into CASSLSHSSYNEQFF.

CDR3 in DNA: TGTGCCAGCAGTGAATTACAAGCGGGTGCCTCCTACGAGCAGTACTTC. Its translation: CASSELQAGASYEQYF. The J gene is TRBJ2-7, the V gene TRBV2, with a weak D call TRBD2 (6 bases). The CDR3 consists of 16 residues. The V end lost 2 bases, the J end lost 0 bases, and 14 bases lay between the germline ends. CDR1 and CDR2 from the germline V gene are SNHLY and FYNNEI. The full variable domain, rest sourced from reference TRBV2 and TRBJ2-7, is EPEVTQTPSHQVTQMGQEVILRCVPISNHLYFYWYRQILGQKVEFLVSFYNNEISEKSEIFDDQFSVERPDGSNFTLKIRSTKLEDSAMYFCASSELQAGASYEQYFGPGTRLTVT.

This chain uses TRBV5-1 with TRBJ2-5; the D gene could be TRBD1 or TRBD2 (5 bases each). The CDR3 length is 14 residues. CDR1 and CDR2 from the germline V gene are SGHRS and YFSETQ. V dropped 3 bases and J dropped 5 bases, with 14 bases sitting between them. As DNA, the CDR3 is TGCGCCAGCAGCTCCACCGGGGCCCTCGAGACCCAGTACTTC. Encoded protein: CASSSTGALETQYF.

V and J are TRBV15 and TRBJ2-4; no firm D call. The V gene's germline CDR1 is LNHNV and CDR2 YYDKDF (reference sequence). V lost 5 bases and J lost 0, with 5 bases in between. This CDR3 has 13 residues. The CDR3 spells CATSGVAKNIQYF. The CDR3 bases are TGTGCCACCAGCGGTGTAGCCAAAAACATTCAGTACTTC.

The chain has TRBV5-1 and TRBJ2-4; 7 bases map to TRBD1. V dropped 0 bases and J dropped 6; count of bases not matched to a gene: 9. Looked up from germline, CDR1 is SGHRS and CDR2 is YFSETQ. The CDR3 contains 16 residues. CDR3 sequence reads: CASSLAGGTVGNIQYF. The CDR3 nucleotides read TGCGCCAGCAGCTTGGCGGGTGGGACAGTGGGAAACATTCAGTACTTC.

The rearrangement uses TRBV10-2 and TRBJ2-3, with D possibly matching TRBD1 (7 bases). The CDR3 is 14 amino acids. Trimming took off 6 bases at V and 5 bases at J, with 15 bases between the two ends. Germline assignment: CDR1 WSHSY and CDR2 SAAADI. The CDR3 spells CASRGGPRGDTQYF. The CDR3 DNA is TGCGCCAGCAGAGGGGGCCCGCGGGGAGATACGCAGTATTTT.

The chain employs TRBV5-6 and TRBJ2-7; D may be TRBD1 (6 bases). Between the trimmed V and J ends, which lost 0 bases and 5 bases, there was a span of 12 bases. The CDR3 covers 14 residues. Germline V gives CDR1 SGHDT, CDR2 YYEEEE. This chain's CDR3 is CASSLDGTRNEQYF. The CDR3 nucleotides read TGTGCCAGCAGCTTGGATGGGACACGAAACGAGCAGTACTTC.

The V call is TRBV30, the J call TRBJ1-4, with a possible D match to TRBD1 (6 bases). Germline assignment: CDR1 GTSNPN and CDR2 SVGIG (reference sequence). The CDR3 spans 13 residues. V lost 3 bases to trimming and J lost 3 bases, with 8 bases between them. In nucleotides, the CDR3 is TGTGCCTGGAGCGCAGGGGCTAATGAAAAACTGTTTTTT. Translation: CAWSAGANEKLFF.